Below, 11 T cell receptor beta chains from the same sample are listed, as sequenced in a study of T cells in women clearing cervical HPV infection listed by TCRdb under 2018. The library came from the immunoSEQ multiplex PCR assay. The immuneACCESS repertoire file appears here via TCRdb, limited to in-frame rearrangements. These files lack a portion of the clones; in checked studies, under half of the deficit traces to unresolved V genes, and the cause of the others is not known. For this sample, the table gives about 22,000 clones. The ten largest make up 12% of the sample. The sample comprised blood buffy coat. These TCRs come from a woman between 18 and 75 years old with a cervical HPV16 infection that either progressed to CIN3+ or cleared (not recorded which).

Worth noting for this clone: Read data end 3 residues before the CDR3 end; the end is taken from the germline J gene. The chain is built from TRBV10-3 and TRBJ1-1; possible D gene TRBD1, 5 bases. Trimming pared 7 bases from V and 1 base from J, leaving 13 bases between. The germline CDR1 and CDR2 sequences are ENHRY and SYGVKD. The CDR3 is made up of 14 amino acids. CDR3 amino acids: CAINQHGQNTEAFF. CDR3 bases read: TGTGCCATCAACCAACATGGACAGAACACTGAA.

A remark on this clone: Coverage ceases 3 residues before the CDR3 finishes, and the germline J gene fills in the end. The rearrangement uses TRBV6-2 or TRBV6-3 and TRBJ1-2; 9 positions agree with TRBD1. With 2 bases clipped from V and 4 bases from J, the junction kept 8 bases outside the gene matches. Per germline, CDR1 MNHEY and CDR2 SVGEGT. The CDR3 spans 16 residues. CDR3 in amino acids: CASSYAGTGIGYGYTF. The covered CDR3 bases are TGTGCCAGCAGTTACGCCGGGACAGGGATCGGCTATGGC.

A remark on this clone: The CDR3 is cut off 3 residues early in the read; its end comes from the germline J gene. The chain recombines TRBV6-2 or TRBV6-3 with TRBJ1-2; D is uncertain. Germline CDR1 is MNHEY and CDR2 is SVGEGT. The CDR3 has 16 residues. This CDR3 is CASRKRLAGSTDTYTF. Partial CDR3 DNA: TGTGCCAGCAGAAAGAGGCTAGCGGGGAGCACAGATACC.

Notes on this clone: Read data end 3 residues before the CDR3 end; the end is taken from the germline J gene. This sequence joins TRBV28 and TRBJ1-6; no clear D. The CDR3 contains 16 residues. Between the trimmed V and J ends, which lost 4 bases and 6 bases, there was a span of 16 bases. From germline, CDR1 is MDHEN and CDR2 SYDVKM. CDR3 sequence: CASSSYRAASNSPLHF. CDR3 DNA, as far as it was read: TGTGCCAGCAGTTCATACAGAGCGGCCTCTAATTCACCC. Full variable domain (missing parts from reference TRBV28 and TRBJ1-6): DVKVTQSSRYLVKRTGEKVFLECVQDMDHENMFWYRQDPGLGLRLIYFSYDVKMKEKGDIPEGYSVSREKKERFSLILESASTNQTSMYLCASSSYRAASNSPLHFGNGTRLTVT.

As regards this clone: The CDR3 end lies 3 residues beyond the end of the read and is filled in from the germline J gene. The J gene is TRBJ2-1, the V gene TRBV2; TRBD2 agrees at 9 bases. The ends lost 6 bases at V and 4 bases at J; junction bases unmatched: 7. The V gene's germline CDR1 is SNHLY and CDR2 FYNNEI. This CDR3 contains 15 residues. The CDR3 sequence is CASRQRLAAYNEQFF. The CDR3 DNA, read in part, is TGTGCCAGCAGGCAGAGACTAGCGGCTTACAATGAG.

With respect to this clone: Coverage ceases 3 residues before the CDR3 finishes, and the germline J gene fills in the end. The chain has TRBV7-3 and TRBJ2-3; tentative D call: TRBD2 (7 bases). Deletions cut 8 bases from V and 3 bases from J, with 15 bases between. CDR3 length: 14 residues. CDR1 is SGHTA, CDR2 FQGTGA, per germline. CDR3 DNA, as far as it was read: TGTGCCAGCGGGAGGGGGTCTAATACAGATACG. This sequence encodes CASGRGSNTDT. The whole CDR3 sequence reads CASGRGSNTDTQYF.

As concerns this clone: The read ends 3 residues shy of where the CDR3 ends; the end is completed using the germline J gene. This chain joins TRBV19 and TRBJ2-1, with D perhaps matching TRBD2 (5 bases). The V gene lost 5 bases and the J gene lost 6 bases, with 14 bases spanning the gap. The CDR3 length is 14 residues. CDR1 is LNHDA, CDR2 SQIVND, per germline (reference sequence). CDR3 region: CASSHTYRGNEQFF. The DNA read from the CDR3 is TGTGCCAGTAGTCACACCTACCGGGGCAATGAG.

Notes on this clone: Read sequence stops 3 residues before the CDR3 end, and the germline J gene provides the missing end. The chain is built from TRBV30 and TRBJ2-1; 7 bases align to TRBD2. J lost 3 bases, V lost 7 bases, and 0 bases had no gene match. Per germline, CDR1 GTSNPN and CDR2 SVGIG (reference sequence). CDR3 length: 11 amino acids. The CDR3 bases that were read are TGTGCCTCTAGCGGCTACAATGAG. This encodes CASSGYNE. The full-length CDR3 reads as CASSGYNEQFF.

Concerning this clone itself: The read ends 3 residues shy of where the CDR3 ends; the end is completed using the germline J gene. V and J are TRBV5-1 and TRBJ1-4; D may be TRBD1 (5 bases). The V gene's germline CDR1 is SGHRS and CDR2 YFSETQ. The CDR3 runs 15 residues. The CDR3 here is CASSFIISGANVLFF. CDR3 DNA, as far as it was read: TGCGCCAGCAGCTTTATTATCTCTGGGGCCAACGTA.

Remarks on this clone: The CDR3 goes on 3 residues after the read ends, and that part is filled in from the germline J gene. The V and J genes are TRBV7-9 and TRBJ1-1, with 7 bases lining up with TRBD1. Germline V lookup: CDR1 SEHNR, CDR2 FQNEAQ (reference sequence). V lost 5 bases to trimming and J lost 5 bases; unmatched junction nucleotides: 8. CDR3 length equals 14 residues. CDR3: CASSPTGVGTEAFF. CDR3 bases read: TGTGCCAGCAGCCCAACAGGGGTTGGAACTGAA.

As for this clone: The observed sequence ends 3 residues before the CDR3 terminus, with the missing tail filled in from the germline J gene. The chain combines TRBV7-9 with TRBJ2-2, with 9 bases fitting TRBD1. V shed 6 bases, J shed 2 bases, and the junction held 4 bases outside the gene matches. The CDR3 length is 15 residues. Germline values: CDR1 SEHNR, CDR2 FQNEAQ (reference sequence). Incomplete CDR3 DNA: TGTGCCAGCAGGAGGACAGGGGCTAACACCGGGGAG. Its protein is CASRRTGANTGE. The complete CDR3 protein is CASRRTGANTGELFF.